This T cell receptor beta chain was retrieved from a study of cytomegalovirus exposure and HLA in healthy donors. The overall study: T cells numbering around 180 million yielded 117 million unique TCR beta sequences in an earlier analysis.

CDR1 SGHVS and CDR2 FNYEAQ come from the germline V gene. The CDR3 loop spans 15 amino acids. V lost 3 bases to trimming and J lost 0 bases, with 12 bases between them. PCR primers comprised 60 Vbeta and 13 Jbeta primers. TCRdb keeps only in-frame clones here, not all; method: immunoSEQ multiplex PCR. The data contain about 140,000 clones, about 84% of them singletons. Concerning this clone itself: Its antigen is not known.

Study-level results: When presence/absence was analysed, sequencing depth was taken to be roughly uniform across donors. The study carried out a later analysis of TCR beta sequences. It associated about 15,000 of them with specific HLA alleles at a false discovery rate of 0.05.

The chain couples TRBV7-6 to TRBJ2-7; D gene ambiguous. The receptor was isolated from a woman aged 18-29 years in good health and CMV-seropositive. The sample consisted of PBMCs. The chain's CDR3 is CASSLVSTSSYEQYF. The CDR3, as DNA: TGTGCCAGCAGCTTGGTAAGTACGAGCTCCTACGAGCAGTACTTC.